A selection of T cell receptor beta chains follows, all from one sample in a study of a mutant IDH1 vaccine in newly diagnosed glioma. Antigen specificity for these receptors is unknown. Assay used: immunoSEQ multiplex PCR; TCRdb lists only in-frame clones, some missing. The top ten clones hold 6.5% to 9% of a sample with about 58,000 clones, about 86% of them seen once. The specimen comprised PBMCs, sampled from a glioma patient whose treatment included an IDH1 peptide vaccine. The receptors were gathered from a woman aged 45 to 65 with glioma. Both conserved end residues are part of each CDR3. The D gene is left open where the match is weak. Not all rows give a size; the values are once, few, many and, for expanded clones, a class.

v_gene	abundance	d_gene	j_gene	CDR3aa	CDR3nt
TRBV19	few	NA	TRBJ1-5	CASSMGLLNQPQHF	TGTGCCAGTAGTATGGGGCTCTTGAATCAGCCCCAGCATTTT
TRBV5-1	NA	NA	TRBJ1-5	CASSRTTGTDQPQHF	TGCGCCAGCAGCAGGACTACAGGAACGGATCAGCCCCAGCATTTT
TRBV5-1	NA	NA	TRBJ1-1	CASSFTENTEAFF	TGCGCCAGCAGCTTTACAGAGAACACTGAAGCTTTCTTT
TRBV27	NA	TRBD1	TRBJ1-1	CASSAGGAVTEAFF	TGTGCCAGCAGCGCAGGGGGCGCGGTCACTGAAGCTTTCTTT
TRBV10-1	NA	TRBD2	TRBJ2-5	CASSESVRGAQETQYF	TGCGCCAGCAGTGAGAGTGTGCGGGGGGCCCAAGAGACCCAGTACTTC
TRBV28	NA	NA	TRBJ1-5	CASSLLGQVQPQHF	TGTGCCAGCAGTTTGTTGGGTCAGGTTCAGCCCCAGCATTTT
TRBV9	NA	NA	TRBJ1-5	CASSGRDGHQPQHF	TGTGCCAGCAGCGGCCGGGACGGGCATCAGCCCCAGCATTTT
TRBV5-4	NA	TRBD2	TRBJ2-7	CASSTRGTSYEQYF	TGTGCCAGCAGCACGCGCGGGACTAGCTACGAGCAGTACTTC
TRBV9	NA	TRBD2	TRBJ2-1	CASSPGLAYNEQFF	TGTGCCAGCAGCCCGGGACTAGCCTACAATGAGCAGTTCTTC
TRBV21-1	NA	NA	TRBJ1-5	CASMWSQPQHF	TGTGCCAGCATGTGGAGTCAGCCCCAGCATTTT
TRBV9	NA	NA	TRBJ1-2	CASSVADGYTF	TGTGCCAGCAGCGTAGCCGATGGCTACACCTTC
TRBV19	NA	NA	TRBJ2-5	CASSPGLETQYF	TGTGCCAGTAGCCCAGGGCTAGAGACCCAGTACTTC
TRBV18	NA	TRBD1	TRBJ1-6	CASSPQGALDSPLHF	TGTGCCAGCTCACCTCAGGGGGCTCTCGATTCACCCCTCCACTTT
TRBV6-1	NA	TRBD1	TRBJ1-1	CASSDRQGRAEAFF	TGTGCCAGCAGTGACCGACAGGGAAGAGCTGAAGCTTTCTTT
TRBV6-1	NA	NA	TRBJ1-2	CASSEAPVGGYTF	TGTGCCAGCAGTGAAGCCCCCGTGGGTGGCTACACCTTC
TRBV5-1	NA	NA	TRBJ1-2	CASSLGQSYGYTF	TGCGCCAGCAGCCTTGGGCAGAGCTATGGCTACACCTTC
TRBV6-6	once	NA	TRBJ2-6	CASTSGRSGANVLTF	TGTGCCAGCACCTCAGGGAGATCCGGGGCCAACGTCCTGACTTTC
TRBV28	once	NA	TRBJ1-1	CASSLSKYMNTEAFF	TGTGCCAGCAGTTTGTCCAAGTACATGAACACTGAAGCTTTCTTT
TRBV6-1	NA	NA	TRBJ2-7	CASSEEVSYEQYF	TGTGCCAGCAGTGAAGAGGTTAGTTACGAGCAGTACTTC
TRBV4-2	NA	TRBD1	TRBJ1-4	CASSQGGDSREKLFF	TGTGCCAGCAGCCAAGGAGGGGACAGTCGAGAAAAACTGTTTTTT
TRBV14	NA	TRBD1	TRBJ2-2	CASRGQGASGELFF	TGTGCCAGCAGGGGACAGGGGGCATCCGGGGAGCTGTTTTTT
TRBV5-4	NA	NA	TRBJ2-5	CASSLFGRRETQYF	TGTGCCAGCAGCTTGTTTGGCAGGAGGGAGACCCAGTACTTC
TRBV9	NA	NA	TRBJ2-7	CASSPRRASYEQYF	TGTGCCAGCAGCCCCCGACGGGCCTCCTACGAGCAGTACTTC
TRBV2	few	TRBD2	TRBJ2-1	CASSPGGLGEQFF	TGTGCCAGCTCGCCGGGGGGGCTCGGTGAGCAGTTCTTC
TRBV19	NA	NA	TRBJ2-2	CASIRGAPNTGELFF	TGTGCCAGTATCCGGGGGGCCCCGAACACCGGGGAGCTGTTTTTT
TRBV2	few	TRBD2	TRBJ2-5	CASSLGTRQETQYF	TGTGCCAGCAGCCTCGGGACTAGGCAAGAGACCCAGTACTTC
TRBV15	NA	NA	TRBJ1-5	CATSRGTEQPQHF	TGTGCCACCAGCAGAGGGACTGAACAGCCCCAGCATTTT
TRBV6-1	NA	NA	TRBJ2-1	CASRETSGGGPEQFF	TGTGCCAGCAGGGAAACTAGCGGAGGGGGCCCTGAGCAGTTCTTC
TRBV7-9	once	TRBD2	TRBJ2-3	CASSILSGGGLTDTQYF	TGTGCCAGCAGCATACTTAGCGGGGGGGGTCTTACAGATACGCAGTATTTT
TRBV10-3	NA	NA	TRBJ1-1	CAISPQGNTEAFF	TGTGCCATCTCTCCCCAGGGAAACACTGAAGCTTTCTTT
TRBV7-9	NA	TRBD1	TRBJ2-6	CASSAETGTANVLTF	TGTGCCAGCAGCGCCGAGACAGGGACCGCCAACGTCCTGACTTTC
TRBV6-5	NA	NA	TRBJ1-1	CASSAGRWNTEAFF	TGTGCCAGCAGTGCCGGGAGGTGGAACACTGAAGCTTTCTTT
TRBV18	once	TRBD2	TRBJ2-5	CASSPNLAGGIQETQYF	TGTGCCAGCTCACCAAATCTAGCGGGGGGTATTCAAGAGACCCAGTACTTC
TRBV6-1	NA	TRBD2	TRBJ2-5	CASSELAGGQETQYF	TGTGCCAGCAGTGAACTAGCGGGGGGGCAAGAGACCCAGTACTTC
TRBV4-2	NA	NA	TRBJ2-3	CASSQSSTDTQYF	TGTGCCAGCAGCCAGAGTAGCACAGATACGCAGTATTTT
TRBV5-5	NA	NA	TRBJ2-5	CASSLSRGWGETQYF	TGTGCCAGCAGCTTGTCCAGGGGATGGGGAGAGACCCAGTACTTC
TRBV19	NA	NA	TRBJ1-1	CASSILAGAPEAFF	TGTGCCAGTAGTATCTTGGCAGGGGCCCCTGAAGCTTTCTTT
TRBV6-5	NA	NA	TRBJ1-2	CASSWAKEGGYTF	TGTGCCAGCAGTTGGGCGAAGGAGGGCGGCTACACCTTC